This TCR beta chain was identified in a study of cytomegalovirus exposure and HLA in healthy donors. The CDR3 covers 16 residues. With 4 bases removed from V and 0 bases from J, the gap between germline ends came to 14 bases. Looked up from germline, CDR1 is SGDLS and CDR2 is YYNGEE. Use of 60 Vbeta and 13 Jbeta primers characterized the PCR. Only in-frame clones appear in the TCRdb table, and some are missing; sequencing was by immunoSEQ multiplex PCR. The data contain about 110,000 clones, roughly 80% of them singletons. This TCR came from a man aged 25 to 40 in good health and CMV-seropositive. Sample: PBMCs. The V call is TRBV9, the J call TRBJ1-3; a possible D gene is TRBD1 (5 bases). Here the CDR3 reads CASSKGVASSGNTIYF. CDR3 nucleotide sequence: TGTGCCAGCAGCAAAGGGGTGGCGAGCTCTGGAAACACCATATATTTT.